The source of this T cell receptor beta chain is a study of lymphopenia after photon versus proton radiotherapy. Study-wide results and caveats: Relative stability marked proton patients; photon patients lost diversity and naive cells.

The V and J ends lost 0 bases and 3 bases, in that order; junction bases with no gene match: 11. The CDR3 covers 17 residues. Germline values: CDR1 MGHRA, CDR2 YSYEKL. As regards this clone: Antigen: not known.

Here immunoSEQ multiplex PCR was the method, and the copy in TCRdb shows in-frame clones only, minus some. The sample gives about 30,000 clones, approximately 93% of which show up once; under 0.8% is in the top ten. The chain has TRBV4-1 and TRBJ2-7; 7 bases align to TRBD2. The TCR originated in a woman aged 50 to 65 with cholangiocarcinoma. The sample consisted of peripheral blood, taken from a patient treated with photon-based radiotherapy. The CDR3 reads CASSQDPRGRGVYEQYF. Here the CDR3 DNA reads TGCGCCAGCAGCCAAGACCCCCGGGGCCGGGGGGTCTACGAGCAGTACTTC.